This T cell receptor (beta chain) was documented in a study of blood T cell repertoires in COVID-19. Study-wide context: Material from acute and convalescent COVID-19 was sourced from the United States, Italy and Spain. Sources were T cells, B-cell-depleted T cells, or PBMCs; the material itself was cDNA or gDNA.

Losses at the gene ends were 6 bases for V and 1 base for J; bases not matched to a gene: 12. CDR3 length equals 17 residues. Germline-derived CDR1 and CDR2 are MGHRA and YSYEKL. Profiling relied on immunoSEQ multiplex PCR, and the TCRdb table lists in-frame clones only, not all of them. The sample gives about 81,000 clones, 70% to 85% of which show up once; around 12% is in the top ten. The chain has TRBV4-1 and TRBJ1-5; 7 bases are shared with TRBD1. Sequenced material: peripheral blood. The TCR comes from a human donor in a cohort sampled during active COVID-19. The CDR3 region is CASREHRQGGSNQPQHF. The CDR3 coding sequence is TGCGCCAGCAGGGAGCACAGACAGGGTGGAAGCAATCAGCCCCAGCATTTT.